The 28 T cell receptor beta chains listed next were all sequenced from one sample in a study of technical replicates of blood from a handful of donors. Generated by immunoSEQ multiplex PCR, the TCRdb table keeps only in-frame clones and is missing some. This table has around 69,000 clones, approximately 96% appearing once. The sequenced sample was T cells isolated from PBMCs. The origin of the receptors is a human donor in good health.

The chain recombines TRBV11-3 with TRBJ2-1, with a weak D call TRBD2 (5 bases). Germline loops: CDR1 SGHNT, CDR2 YENEEA. Trimming cost V 2 bases and J 10 bases, with 18 bases left between them. The CDR3 loop spans 15 amino acids. The CDR3: CASSLRNNGEREQFF. DNA of the CDR3: TGTGCCAGCAGCTTAAGGAATAACGGGGAACGAGAGCAGTTCTTC.

The V and J genes are TRBV29-1 and TRBJ1-1; 8 bases agree with TRBD1. CDR1 SQVTM and CDR2 ANQGSEA come from the germline V gene. V lost 1 base, J lost 0 bases, and 7 bases stayed unmatched. This CDR3 comprises 16 residues. The CDR3 coding sequence is TGCAGCGTTGAAGGCGGGACAGGTCTCATGAACACTGAAGCTTTCTTT. Protein product: CSVEGGTGLMNTEAFF.

The chain uses TRBV4-1 and TRBJ2-7; 10 bases fit TRBD2. The CDR3 covers 15 residues. Trimming took 4 bases from V and 4 from J; bases not matched to a gene: 7. Per the germline V gene, CDR1 is MGHRA and CDR2 is YSYEKL. CDR3 in amino acids: CASSPAAGGPYEQYF. CDR3 coding DNA: TGCGCCAGCAGCCCGGCAGCGGGGGGGCCTTACGAGCAGTACTTC.

V usage is TRBV28 and J usage is TRBJ2-1, with TRBD2 matching over 7 bases. Germline trimming cut 4 bases from V and 8 bases from J; bases unmatched to any gene: 2. Germline CDR1 and CDR2: MDHEN and SYDVKM. This CDR3 contains 12 residues. CDR3 DNA sequence: TGTGCCAGCAGTTCGGCGGGGGATGAGCAGTTCTTC. It encodes CASSSAGDEQFF.

This chain connects TRBV27 to TRBJ2-4; 8 nucleotides align to TRBD2. Germline assignment: CDR1 MNHEY and CDR2 SMNVEV (reference sequence). Unmatched junction bases numbered 4, after V lost 0 bases and J lost 0 bases. The CDR3 consists of 17 residues. The CDR3 DNA follows: TGTGCCAGCAGTTTATCGAAAACTAGCGGAGCCAAAAACATTCAGTACTTC. It yields the protein CASSLSKTSGAKNIQYF.

The gene calls are TRBV9 and TRBJ2-3; D may be TRBD2 (6 bases). This CDR3 spans 15 amino acids. V shed 0 bases and J shed 2 bases, with 10 bases lying between them. CDR1 and CDR2 (germline): SGDLS, YYNGEE. The CDR3: CASSVAGVYTDTQYF. The CDR3 DNA reads TGTGCCAGCAGCGTAGCGGGAGTCTACACAGATACGCAGTATTTT.

V is TRBV18 and J is TRBJ1-1; TRBD1 is a possible D gene (6 bases). Germline-derived CDR1 and CDR2 are KGHSH and LQKENI. This CDR3 comprises 14 residues. The germline V and J ends were trimmed by 3 bases and 4 bases, with 12 bases remaining between them. CDR3 loop: CASSPSGVSTEAFF. The CDR3 DNA reads TGTGCCAGCTCACCGTCAGGGGTATCCACTGAAGCTTTCTTT.

The chain carries TRBV7-2 and TRBJ2-6; 7 positions agree with TRBD2. V lost 1 base to trimming and J lost 0 bases; unmatched junction nucleotides: 3. This CDR3 spans 17 amino acids. Germline V gene sequence: CDR1 SGHTA, CDR2 FQGNSA. CDR3 nucleotides: TGTGCCAGCAGCTTAGTGGGGGGGAGCTCTGGGGCCAACGTCCTGACTTTC. Translated, it gives CASSLVGGSSGANVLTF.

The chain uses TRBV18 and TRBJ1-2; TRBD1 agrees at 7 bases. Germline V gene sequence: CDR1 KGHSH, CDR2 LQKENI. Trimming cost V 0 bases and J 7 bases; bases outside gene matches: 2. CDR3 length: 13 residues. CDR3 amino acids: CASSPPTGTGYTF. Written as DNA, the CDR3 is TGTGCCAGCTCACCACCGACAGGGACTGGCTACACCTTC.

The chain combines TRBV28 with TRBJ2-1, with 8 bases that match TRBD1. Germline V gene lookup returns CDR1 MDHEN and CDR2 SYDVKM. This CDR3 spans 17 amino acids. V trimming: 8 bases; J trimming: 3 bases; junction bases outside the gene matches: 15. CDR3: CASCQMGSGGFYNEQFF. CDR3 DNA: TGTGCCAGCTGTCAAATGGGATCAGGGGGCTTCTACAATGAGCAGTTCTTC.

The rearrangement links TRBV30 to TRBJ2-5; D call uncertain. CDR1 is GTSNPN and CDR2 is SVGIG in the germline V gene (reference sequence). This CDR3 spans 13 amino acids. V lost 0 bases, J lost 5 bases, and 10 bases lay in between. The CDR3 sequence: CAWSVYMRETQYF. As DNA, the CDR3 is TGTGCCTGGAGTGTATACATGAGGGAGACCCAGTACTTC. The full variable domain, completed using reference TRBV30 and TRBJ2-5, is SQTIHQWPATLVQPVGSPLSLECTVEGTSNPNLYWYRQAAGRGLQLLFYSVGIGQISSEVPQNLSASRPQDRQFILSSKKLLLSDSGFYLCAWSVYMRETQYFGPGTRLLVL.

The chain uses TRBV9 and TRBJ2-2, with a weak D call TRBD1 (6 bases). The V end lost 2 bases, the J end lost 6 bases, and 14 bases lay between the germline ends. The CDR3 loop spans 15 amino acids. Germline loops: CDR1 SGDLS, CDR2 YYNGEE. The CDR3 sequence: CASSVAGAVAGELFF. In DNA form, the CDR3 reads TGTGCCAGCAGCGTTGCAGGGGCTGTTGCCGGGGAGCTGTTTTTT.

J is TRBJ2-7 and V is TRBV2, with D maybe TRBD2 (6 bases). V lost 6 bases, J lost 13 bases, and 22 bases lay in between. Germline loops: CDR1 SNHLY, CDR2 FYNNEI. There are 13 residues in the CDR3. CDR3 region: CASSRTRDSIHYF. For the CDR3, the DNA is TGTGCCAGCAGCCGGACCCGGGACTCCATCCATTACTTC.

J is TRBJ1-1 and V is TRBV12-5; the match to TRBD1 covers 8 bases. Germline CDR1 LGHNT, CDR2 FRNRAP. The CDR3 extends over 14 amino acids. V lost 4 bases to trimming and J lost 6 bases; unmatched junction nucleotides: 7. The CDR3 bases are TGTGCTAGTGGTTCCTTGACAGGGGATCCTGAAGCTTTCTTT. Protein product: CASGSLTGDPEAFF.

The rearrangement uses TRBV7-7 and TRBJ1-2; D gene ambiguous. The length of the CDR3 is 16 residues. The germline gives CDR1 SSHAT, CDR2 FNYEAQ (reference sequence). V was cut by 5 bases and J by 4 bases, with 20 bases left in between. CDR3 amino acids: CASSPPRRRTLYGYTF. In nucleotides, the CDR3 is TGTGCCAGCAGCCCTCCTCGTAGGAGAACACTCTATGGCTACACCTTC.

The chain is built from TRBV6-4 and TRBJ2-2; 9 nucleotides match TRBD2. Per the germline V gene, CDR1 is MRHNA and CDR2 is SNTAGT. V lost 5 bases to trimming and J lost 4 bases; unmatched junction nucleotides: 8. This CDR3 has 16 amino acids. DNA of the CDR3: TGTGCCAGCAGTCCGATAGCGGGAGTACGCACCGGGGAGCTGTTTTTT. The encoded protein is CASSPIAGVRTGELFF.

V and J are TRBV19 and TRBJ2-3, with TRBD2 identical over 8 bases. The CDR3 runs 16 residues. In germline, CDR1 is LNHDA, CDR2 SQIVND (reference sequence). J was trimmed by 4 bases and V by 7 bases; bases with no gene match: 13. Here the CDR3 reads CASTPVSGGAADTQYF. CDR3 bases: TGTGCCAGTACCCCTGTGTCCGGGGGGGCCGCAGATACGCAGTATTTT.

This chain links TRBV19 with TRBJ1-1, with D tentatively TRBD1 (5 bases). V was trimmed by 5 bases and J by 8 bases, leaving 9 bases between them. Germline V CDR1 and CDR2: LNHDA, SQIVND (reference sequence). This CDR3 is 11 amino acids long. The CDR3 coding sequence is TGTGCCAGTAGTGGAGGGGCCGAAGCTTTCTTT. Translation: CASSGGAEAFF.

The chain has TRBV28 and TRBJ2-1, with D possibly matching TRBD1 (6 bases). This CDR3 has 14 residues. Germline CDR1 MDHEN, CDR2 SYDVKM. V shed 2 bases and J shed 10 bases, with 15 bases lying between them. As DNA, the CDR3 is TGTGCCAGCAGTTTAATTCAGGGGATCAAGGAGCAGTTCTTC. It translates to CASSLIQGIKEQFF.

CDR3 DNA sequence: TGTGCCAGCAGCAAGATGGGCCTGGGACAGTCCAAAGAGACCCAGTACTTC. Protein product: CASSKMGLGQSKETQYF. The chain carries TRBV16 and TRBJ2-5; 7 bases map to TRBD1. Germline CDR1 reads KGHSY; CDR2 reads FQNENV. This CDR3 is 17 amino acids long. V shed 5 bases and J 3 bases; nucleotides not matched to a gene: 15.

The J gene is TRBJ2-7, the V gene TRBV4-1; 11 bases fit TRBD2. CDR1 MGHRA and CDR2 YSYEKL come from the germline V gene. The CDR3 contains 15 residues. V was clipped by 4 bases and J by 3 bases; unmatched bases: 5. The DNA for the CDR3 is TGCGCCAGCAGCCTACTAGCGGGAGCAAACTACGAGCAGTACTTC. This codes for CASSLLAGANYEQYF.

This sequence joins TRBV7-8 and TRBJ2-7; 11 nucleotides align to TRBD2. This CDR3 contains 17 residues. The junction had 9 bases not matched to a gene; V was cut back by 5 bases and J by 0 bases. CDR1 is SGHVS, CDR2 FQNEAQ, per germline. The CDR3 DNA reads TGTGCCAGCAGCCCCAGGATAGCGGGAGGGTACTCCTACGAGCAGTACTTC. Its translation: CASSPRIAGGYSYEQYF.

The rearrangement joins TRBV27 to TRBJ2-1; TRBD1 might be the D (6 bases). CDR1 is MNHEY and CDR2 is SMNVEV in the germline V gene (reference sequence). V lost 6 bases, J lost 4 bases, and 7 bases lay in between. The CDR3 contains 12 residues. The chain's CDR3 is CASRQGYNEQFF. The CDR3 coding sequence is TGTGCCAGCAGACAGGGTTACAATGAGCAGTTCTTC.

DNA of the CDR3: TGCGCCAGCAGCTTAGGACAGGTGCAATTCTCTGGCTACAATGAGCAGTTCTTC. Translating it yields CASSLGQVQFSGYNEQFF. The genes are TRBV5-1 and TRBJ2-1, with TRBD1 matching over 7 bases. The V gene's germline CDR1 is SGHRS and CDR2 YFSETQ. CDR3 length equals 18 residues. J gave up 3 bases and V 2 bases, and 14 bases lay outside the gene matches.

The rearrangement uses TRBV28 and TRBJ2-3; 7 positions match TRBD2. The V and J ends lost 4 bases and 0 bases, in that order; junction bases with no gene match: 7. The CDR3 spans 16 residues. Germline CDR1 is MDHEN and CDR2 is SYDVKM. The CDR3 sequence: CASSSIAGASTDTQYF. CDR3 nucleotides: TGTGCCAGCAGTTCTATAGCGGGTGCTAGCACAGATACGCAGTATTTT. The full variable domain, in which reference TRBV28 and TRBJ2-3 provide the parts outside the CDR3, is DVKVTQSSRYLVKRTGEKVFLECVQDMDHENMFWYRQDPGLGLRLIYFSYDVKMKEKGDIPEGYSVSREKKERFSLILESASTNQTSMYLCASSSIAGASTDTQYFGPGTRLTVL.

The rearrangement links TRBV7-2 to TRBJ2-7; 8 bases are a match to TRBD1. Unmatched junction bases numbered 11, after V lost 1 base and J lost 3 bases. The CDR3 length is 17 residues. Germline V gene sequence: CDR1 SGHTA, CDR2 FQGNSA. CDR3 sequence reads: CASSLDETGGMIYEQYF. The CDR3 nucleotides read TGTGCCAGCAGCTTAGACGAAACAGGGGGAATGATCTACGAGCAGTACTTC.

V gene TRBV5-1 combines with J gene TRBJ2-5; 9 nucleotides match TRBD2. V lost 5 bases, J lost 1 base, and 12 bases stayed unmatched. Germline CDR1 reads SGHRS; CDR2 reads YFSETQ. The CDR3 covers 17 residues. The CDR3 is CASSRGSGGLAQETQYF. CDR3 DNA sequence: TGCGCCAGCAGTAGGGGTAGCGGGGGCCTAGCCCAAGAGACCCAGTACTTC.

This rearrangement joins TRBV19 to TRBJ2-7; weak D call: TRBD1 (6 bases). CDR1 LNHDA and CDR2 SQIVND come from the germline V gene (reference sequence). The V end was cut by 3 bases, the J end by 1 base, with 13 bases between. The CDR3 is 15 residues long. This CDR3 is CASSIAGTYSYEQYF. The DNA for the CDR3 is TGTGCCAGTAGTATTGCCGGGACATATTCCTACGAGCAGTACTTC.